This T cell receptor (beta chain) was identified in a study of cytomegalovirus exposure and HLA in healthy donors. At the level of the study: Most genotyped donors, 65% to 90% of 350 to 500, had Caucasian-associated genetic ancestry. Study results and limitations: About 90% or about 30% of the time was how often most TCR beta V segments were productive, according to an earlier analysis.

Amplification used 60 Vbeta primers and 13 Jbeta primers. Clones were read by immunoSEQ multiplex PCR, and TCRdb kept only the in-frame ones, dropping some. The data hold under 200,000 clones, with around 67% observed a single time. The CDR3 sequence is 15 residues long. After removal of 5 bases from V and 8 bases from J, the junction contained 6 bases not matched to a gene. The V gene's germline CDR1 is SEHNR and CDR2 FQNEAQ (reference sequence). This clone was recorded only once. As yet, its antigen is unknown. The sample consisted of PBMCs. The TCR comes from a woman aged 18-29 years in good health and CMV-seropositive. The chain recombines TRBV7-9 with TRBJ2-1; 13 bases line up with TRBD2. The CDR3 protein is CASSPGLAGVHEQFF. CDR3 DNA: TGTGCCAGCAGCCCAGGACTAGCGGGAGTGCATGAGCAGTTCTTC.